The rows below give T cell receptor beta chains drawn from one sample of a study of identical twins. Using its own MiXCR run on the 5' RACE reads, TCRdb lists one record per CDR3 protein. The sample holds about 190,000 distinct CDR3 sequences, 15% seen once. Separately, the same data were catalogued under a study of T cells expressing NK-cell markers.

Sequencing was carried out using CD8+ T cells sorted from blood. The receptor set was obtained from a woman aged 18 to 35 in good health. The CDR3 runs from the conserved cysteine through the conserved F or W.

TRBJ2-7 TRBV9 CASSVGVGGTVPNTYEQYF
TRBJ2-3 TRBV7-2 CASSDRGATSDTQYF
TRBJ1-2 TRBV9 CASSEGDAYGCTF
TRBJ2-1 TRBV5-1 CASSELGHLSYNEQFF
TRBJ2-5 TRBV7-9 CASSLKRGQETQYF
TRBJ2-3 TRBV10-2 CASSESRGGASLSDTQYF
TRBJ2-2 TRBV24-1 CATSDLPGTEGTGELFF
TRBJ2-2 TRBV5-1 CASRLLAGLAGELFF
TRBJ2-3 TRBV11-2 CASSLGTSRDTQYF
TRBJ2-7 TRBV5-6 CASSVGSGEYEQYF
TRBJ2-7 TRBV9 CASSVLAGPSYEQYF
TRBJ2-4 TRBV9 CASRGQVSDIQYF
TRBJ2-3 TRBV27 CASKGTLSTDTQYF
TRBJ2-7 TRBV7-9 CASSSVDEQYF
TRBJ1-2 TRBV12-3/TRBV12-4 CASSFAGRYGYTF
TRBJ2-2 TRBV2 CASRELAGADTGELFF
TRBJ2-1 TRBV2 CASSSSGGAGEQFF
TRBJ2-1 TRBV5-1 CASSKGGWDPFF
TRBJ2-7 TRBV10-2 CASSEVSRGSYEQYF
TRBJ2-1 TRBV5-1 CASRNDGGTYNEQFF
TRBJ1-1 TRBV6-5 CASSYSTDTEAFF
TRBJ2-5 TRBV7-8 CASSPWTGVLGTQYF
TRBJ2-6 TRBV4-3 CASSQEARVAGANVLTF
TRBJ1-1 TRBV4-2 CASSQDSGGTEAFF
TRBJ2-1 TRBV29-1 CSVAAGGGEQFF
TRBJ1-1 TRBV20-1 CSARSWDIEDTEAFF
TRBJ2-7 TRBV20-1 CSASVPGQGFGEQYF
TRBJ1-5 TRBV12-3/TRBV12-4 CASSSAGTYQPQHF
TRBJ2-5 TRBV12-3/TRBV12-4 CASSLLTRTGGKETQYF
TRBJ1-1 TRBV6-5 CASSYSSASEAFF
TRBJ2-1 TRBV6-2/TRBV6-3 CTSSYRYNEQFF
TRBJ2-7 TRBV6-1 CASSPLGGGSYEQYF